Below, 3 T cell receptor beta chains from the same sample are listed, as sequenced in a study of PD-1 blockade in classical Hodgkin lymphoma. All patients relapsed after autologous stem cell transplantation, and brentuximab vedotin exposure varied. Clones were sequenced by immunoSEQ multiplex PCR, and TCRdb holds only the in-frame ones, with some missing. The sample contains roughly 150,000 clones, 78% of which appear only once. The source material was peripheral blood mononuclear cells (PBMCs), sampled before the second cycle of nivolumab. These receptor sequences come from a human donor with classical Hodgkin lymphoma.

This rearrangement joins TRBV9 to TRBJ2-1, with 8 bases that match TRBD1. Trimming took 4 bases from V and 2 from J; bases not matched to a gene: 2. This CDR3 has 14 amino acids. Per the germline V gene, CDR1 is SGDLS and CDR2 is YYNGEE. The CDR3 is CASSKGQAYNEQFF. CDR3 bases: TGTGCCAGCAGCAAGGGACAGGCCTACAATGAGCAGTTCTTC.

This clone turned up a few times. This sequence joins TRBV4-2 and TRBJ2-5, with a tentative D call TRBD2 (5 bases). V was trimmed by 3 bases and J by 0 bases, leaving 8 bases between them. CDR1 is LGHNA and CDR2 is YNFKEQ in the germline V gene. The CDR3 is 14 residues long. CDR3: CASSQYSDQETQYF. Here the CDR3 DNA reads TGTGCCAGCAGCCAGTATAGCGACCAAGAGACCCAGTACTTC.

This chain links TRBV6-6 with TRBJ1-2, with 7 bases lining up with TRBD1. Trimming took 8 bases from V and 1 from J; bases not matched to a gene: 7. This CDR3 has 14 residues. Germline CDR1 and CDR2: MNHNY and SVGAGI (reference sequence). CDR3 sequence (DNA): TGTGCCAGCCGCCCGGGACAGCTTAACTATGGCTACACCTTC. Translating gives CASRPGQLNYGYTF.